A selection of T cell receptor beta chains follows, all from one sample in a study of T-cell memory formation after mild COVID-19. One entry per CDR3 protein results from TCRdb running MiXCR on the 5' RACE reads. The sample consists of some 180,000 distinct CDR3 sequences, roughly 18% of them appearing once. The specimen was PBMCs or a T cell subset sorted from them (not recorded which). Receptors originate from a man aged 18 to 35 who had mild COVID-19 (a few samples of this study predate the infection). Cell type and time point are not known. The CDR3 runs from the conserved cysteine through the conserved F or W.

J: TRBJ2-2
V: TRBV7-3
CDR3: CASSTGTPNTGELFF

J: TRBJ1-1
V: TRBV2
CDR3: CASSDGQGYTEAFF

J: TRBJ2-1
V: TRBV20-1
CDR3: CSGVRDKLSHEQFF

J: TRBJ1-2
V: TRBV6-6
CDR3: CASSYQTGTGNGYTF

J: TRBJ1-3
V: TRBV12-3/TRBV12-4
CDR3: CASSLRARPPGNTIYF

J: TRBJ1-3
V: TRBV12-3/TRBV12-4
CDR3: CASTRQGATSGNTIYF

J: TRBJ2-3
V: TRBV5-1
CDR3: CASSLARGSTDTQYF

J: TRBJ1-2
V: TRBV5-5
CDR3: CASSPQNLGYGYTF

J: TRBJ2-5
V: TRBV20-1
CDR3: CSASLAGGPQETQYF

J: TRBJ1-1
V: TRBV12-3/TRBV12-4
CDR3: CASSLFNGNTEAFF

J: TRBJ2-3
V: TRBV6-2/TRBV6-3
CDR3: CASSRDSHADTQYF

J: TRBJ2-6
V: TRBV7-3
CDR3: CASSRTGSSSGANVLTF

J: TRBJ2-3
V: TRBV7-9
CDR3: CASSLPFPADTQYF

J: TRBJ2-3
V: TRBV4-1
CDR3: CASSRLRDREDTQYF

J: TRBJ2-1
V: TRBV5-6
CDR3: CASSPDRDGEQFF

J: TRBJ1-2
V: TRBV10-3
CDR3: CAISESRGGHGYTF

J: TRBJ2-3
V: TRBV20-1
CDR3: CSASPGTGTDTQYF

J: TRBJ2-7
V: TRBV11-2
CDR3: CASSLSKGHEQYF

J: TRBJ2-3
V: TRBV7-3
CDR3: CASSQNTDTQYF

J: TRBJ2-1
V: TRBV7-3
CDR3: CASSPGGLAGEQFF

J: TRBJ1-5
V: TRBV7-2
CDR3: CASSLFIGGDQPQHF

J: TRBJ2-3
V: TRBV4-2
CDR3: CASSQDQMGQGRPDTQYF

J: TRBJ1-2
V: TRBV7-2
CDR3: CASSFWDYGYTF

J: TRBJ2-3
V: TRBV28
CDR3: CASTGLGDTQYF

J: TRBJ2-3
V: TRBV20-1
CDR3: CSAGNRGTEDTQYF

J: TRBJ2-5
V: TRBV7-2
CDR3: CASSKGAVRETQYF

J: TRBJ1-1
V: TRBV3-1
CDR3: CASSQDIGRGTEAFF

J: TRBJ1-5
V: TRBV5-6
CDR3: CASSFSGGASNQPQHF

J: TRBJ1-5
V: TRBV7-8
CDR3: CASSHPEQPQHF

J: TRBJ2-5
V: TRBV25-1
CDR3: CASSESLAGGETQYF

J: TRBJ1-5
V: TRBV7-2
CDR3: CASSPGGRGHGPQHF

J: TRBJ1-5
V: TRBV12-3/TRBV12-4
CDR3: CASSLATYSNQPQHF

J: TRBJ2-7
V: TRBV7-8
CDR3: CASSAGGTGGFYEQYF

J: TRBJ1-3
V: TRBV7-2
CDR3: CASSLALSPPIYF

J: TRBJ2-7
V: TRBV12-3/TRBV12-4
CDR3: CASRDRQGSSYEQYF

J: TRBJ2-2
V: TRBV11-2
CDR3: CASSLSRMSGELFF